This T cell receptor beta chain originates from a study of radiotherapy plus CTLA-4 blockade in lung cancer. The table came from immunoSEQ multiplex PCR; TCRdb's copy has only in-frame clones and leaves some out. The top ten clones hold 35% to 50% of a sample with about 73,000 clones, 87% of them seen once. From germline, CDR1 is SGHDT and CDR2 YYEEEE. CDR3 length: 16 residues. V lost 4 bases and J 6 bases, leaving 19 bases between the germline ends. V usage is TRBV5-6 and J usage is TRBJ2-2, with a possible D match to TRBD2 (5 bases). This TCR was sampled from a human donor with non-small cell lung cancer that progressed on radiotherapy plus ipilimumab. Material: peripheral blood, obtained from a patient treated with radiotherapy plus ipilimumab. The CDR3 region is CASSLINSGGAGELFF. For the CDR3, the DNA is TGTGCCAGCAGCCTGATAAATTCAGGAGGCGCCGGGGAGCTGTTTTTT.